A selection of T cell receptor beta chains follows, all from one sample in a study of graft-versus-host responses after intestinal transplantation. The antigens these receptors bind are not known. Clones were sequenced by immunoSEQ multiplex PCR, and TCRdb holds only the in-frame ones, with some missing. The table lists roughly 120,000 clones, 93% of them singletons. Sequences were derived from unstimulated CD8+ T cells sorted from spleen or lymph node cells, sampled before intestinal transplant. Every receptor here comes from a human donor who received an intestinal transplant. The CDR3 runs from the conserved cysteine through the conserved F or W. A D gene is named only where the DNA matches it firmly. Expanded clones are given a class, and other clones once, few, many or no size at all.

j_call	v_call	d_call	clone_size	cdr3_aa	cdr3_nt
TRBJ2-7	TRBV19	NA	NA	CASSIDNGLEQYF	TGTGCCAGTAGTATAGATAACGGCTTGGAGCAGTACTTC
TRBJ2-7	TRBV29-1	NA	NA	CSASTPVGQYF	TGCAGCGCATCGACCCCAGTCGGGCAGTACTTC
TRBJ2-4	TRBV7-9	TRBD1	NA	CASGGQGENIQYF	TGTGCCAGCGGGGGACAGGGGGAAAACATTCAGTACTTC
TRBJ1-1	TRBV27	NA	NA	CASSLSSGGTEAFF	TGTGCCAGCAGTTTATCGAGCGGGGGCACTGAAGCTTTCTTT
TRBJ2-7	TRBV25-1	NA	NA	CASREGSSYEQYF	TGTGCCAGCAGGGAGGGGTCGTCCTACGAGCAGTACTTC
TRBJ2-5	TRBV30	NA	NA	CAWSVSRVGETQYF	TGTGCCTGGAGTGTAAGCCGGGTAGGGGAGACCCAGTACTTC
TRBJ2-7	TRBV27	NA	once	CASSLGGPLYEQYF	TGTGCCAGCAGTTTAGGCGGGCCCCTCTACGAGCAGTACTTC
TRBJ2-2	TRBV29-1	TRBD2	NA	CSVEGLADTGELFF	TGCAGCGTCGAGGGACTAGCGGACACCGGGGAGCTGTTTTTT
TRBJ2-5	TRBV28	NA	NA	CASSFRGDAQYF	TGTGCCAGCAGTTTCAGAGGGGATGCCCAGTACTTC
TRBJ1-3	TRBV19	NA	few	CASSHVGGSGNTIYF	TGTGCCAGTAGCCATGTAGGGGGCTCTGGAAACACCATATATTTT
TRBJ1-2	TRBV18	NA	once	CASSKARTWFYGYTF	TGTGCCAGCTCTAAGGCACGGACCTGGTTCTATGGCTACACCTTC
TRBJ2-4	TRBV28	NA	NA	CASSGNTYRPSDIQYF	TGTGCCAGCAGTGGGAACACCTACCGCCCCTCGGACATTCAGTACTTC
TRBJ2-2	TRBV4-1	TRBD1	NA	CASRQGARGGELFF	TGCGCCAGCAGACAGGGGGCGCGGGGCGGGGAGCTGTTTTTT